This record covers a single TCR beta chain. Antigen unknown. In making TCR beta libraries, quantitative 5'-RACE with molecular barcodes was used. TCRdb processed the 5' RACE reads anew with MiXCR; each CDR3 protein has one entry. Among approximately 140,000 distinct CDR3 sequences listed, around 45% were seen once. These data belong to a study of CD8 T cells in ankylosing spondylitis. Study conclusions and caveats: With a CD8+ phenotype, disease-linked clones were relatively rare in peripheral blood. Reactive arthritis synovial fluid and blood previously showed some of these motif variants. There was reportedly significant enrichment of clones that were disease-linked in matched ankylosing spondylitis synovial fluid.

Germline lookup yields CDR1 SGHRS and CDR2 YFSETQ. The CDR3 consists of 15 residues. The V gene lost 3 bases and the J gene lost 0 bases, with 11 bases spanning the gap. The sequencing sample was made of synovial fluid, either unsorted or a sorted T cell fraction (not recorded which). The receptor was derived from a male donor with ankylosing spondylitis. The J gene is TRBJ2-3, the V gene TRBV5-1, with D perhaps TRBD1 (5 bases). CDR3 in amino acids: CASSSLTGSTDTQYF. The CDR3 DNA reads TGCGCCAGCAGCTCCTTAACAGGTAGCACAGATACGCAGTATTTT.